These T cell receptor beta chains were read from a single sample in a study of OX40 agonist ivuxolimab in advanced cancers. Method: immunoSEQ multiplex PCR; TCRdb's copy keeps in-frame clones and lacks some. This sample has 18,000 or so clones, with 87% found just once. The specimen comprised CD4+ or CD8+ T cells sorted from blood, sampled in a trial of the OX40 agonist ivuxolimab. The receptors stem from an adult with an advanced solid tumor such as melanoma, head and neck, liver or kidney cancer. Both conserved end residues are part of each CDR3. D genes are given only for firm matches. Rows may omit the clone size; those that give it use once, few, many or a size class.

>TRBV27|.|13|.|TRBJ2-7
CASSLDSTYEQYF
TGTGCCAGCAGTTTGGACAGTACCTACGAGCAGTACTTC
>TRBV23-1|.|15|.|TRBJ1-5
CASSQSDFYNQPQHF
TGCGCCAGCAGTCAATCGGACTTTTACAATCAGCCCCAGCATTTT
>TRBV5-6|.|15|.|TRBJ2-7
CASSLGVGFSYEQYF
TGTGCCAGCAGCTTGGGGGTTGGTTTCTCCTACGAGCAGTACTTC
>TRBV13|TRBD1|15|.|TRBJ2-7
CASSSSGQGLNEQYF
TGTGCCAGCAGCTCTTCGGGACAGGGTCTCAACGAGCAGTACTTC
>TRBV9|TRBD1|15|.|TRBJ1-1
CASSEGQGVNTEAFF
TGTGCCAGCAGCGAGGGACAGGGCGTGAACACTGAAGCTTTCTTT
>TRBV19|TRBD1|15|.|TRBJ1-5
CASSLGRGWGQPQHF
TGTGCCAGTAGCCTCGGCAGGGGGTGGGGTCAGCCCCAGCATTTT
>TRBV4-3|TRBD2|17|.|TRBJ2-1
CASSQREGLAGTNEQFF
TGCGCCAGCAGCCAGAGAGAAGGACTAGCGGGGACCAATGAGCAGTTCTTC
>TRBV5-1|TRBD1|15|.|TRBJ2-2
CASSWTGGRVGELFF
TGCGCCAGCAGCTGGACAGGGGGCCGGGTCGGGGAGCTGTTTTTT
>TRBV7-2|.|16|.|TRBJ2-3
CASSLVPGAITDTQYF
TGTGCCAGCAGCTTAGTGCCGGGAGCGATCACAGATACGCAGTATTTT
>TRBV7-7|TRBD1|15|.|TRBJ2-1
CASSPDRSSYNEQFF
TGTGCTAGCAGCCCGGACAGGAGCTCCTACAATGAGCAGTTCTTC
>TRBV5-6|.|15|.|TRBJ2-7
CASSWRGGSSSEQYF
TGTGCCAGCAGCTGGAGGGGCGGGTCTTCTTCCGAGCAGTACTTC
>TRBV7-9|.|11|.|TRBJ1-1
CASSLGVWPFF
TGTGCCAGCAGCTTAGGAGTATGGCCTTTCTTT
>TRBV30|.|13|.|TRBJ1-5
CAWSVRSNQPQHF
TGTGCCTGGAGTGTACGGAGCAATCAGCCCCAGCATTTT
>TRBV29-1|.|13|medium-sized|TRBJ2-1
CSNRRASYNEQFF
TGCAGCAACCGCAGGGCCTCCTACAATGAGCAGTTCTTC
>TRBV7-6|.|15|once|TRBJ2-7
CASSLAAGPSYEQYF
TGTGCCAGCAGCTTAGCGGCGGGGCCTTCCTACGAGCAGTACTTC
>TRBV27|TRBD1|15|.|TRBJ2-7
CASSLSVQGVGEQYF
TGTGCCAGCAGTTTATCGGTCCAGGGGGTAGGGGAGCAGTACTTC
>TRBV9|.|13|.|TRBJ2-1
CASSTRGDNEQFF
TGTGCCAGCAGCACAAGAGGTGATAATGAGCAGTTCTTC
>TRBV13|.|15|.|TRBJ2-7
CASSLGPGSGHEQYF
TGTGCCAGCAGCTTAGGGCCAGGGAGCGGCCACGAGCAGTACTTC
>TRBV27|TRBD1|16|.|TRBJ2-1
CASRLSDRGPYNEQFF
TGTGCCAGCAGGCTATCAGACAGGGGGCCTTACAATGAGCAGTTCTTC
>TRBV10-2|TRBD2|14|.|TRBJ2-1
CASAPGLAHNEQFF
TGCGCCAGCGCCCCGGGACTAGCCCACAATGAGCAGTTCTTC
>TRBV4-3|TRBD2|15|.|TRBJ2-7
CASSQDPAGEGEQYF
TGCGCCAGCAGCCAAGATCCGGCGGGAGAGGGCGAGCAGTACTTC
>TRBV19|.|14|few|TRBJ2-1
CASSLASSYNEQFF
TGTGCCAGTAGCCTAGCAAGCTCCTACAATGAGCAGTTCTTC
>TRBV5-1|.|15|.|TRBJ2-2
CASSLFRLQGGELFF
TGCGCCAGCAGCTTGTTTAGACTACAAGGCGGGGAGCTGTTTTTT
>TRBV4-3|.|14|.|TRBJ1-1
CASSQDRGNTEAFF
TGCGCCAGCAGCCAAGATCGAGGGAACACTGAAGCTTTCTTT
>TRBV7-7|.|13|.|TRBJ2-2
CASSGVGTGELFF
TGTGCCAGCAGCGGGGTCGGGACCGGGGAGCTGTTTTTT
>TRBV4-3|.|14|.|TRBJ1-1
CASSQTGGSLEAFF
TGCGCCAGCAGCCAAACTGGGGGCAGCCTGGAAGCTTTCTTT
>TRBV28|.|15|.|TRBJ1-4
CASSYGGGTNEKLFF
TGTGCCAGCAGCTACGGAGGAGGAACTAATGAAAAACTGTTTTTT
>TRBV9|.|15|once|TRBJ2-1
CASSESGSSYNEQFF
TGTGCCAGCAGCGAGAGCGGTAGCTCCTACAATGAGCAGTTCTTC
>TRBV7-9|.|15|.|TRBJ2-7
CASSLAPGHLYEQYF
TGTGCCAGCAGCTTAGCTCCCGGACACCTTTACGAGCAGTACTTC
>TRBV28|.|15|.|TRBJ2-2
CASRRWGTDTGELFF
TGTGCCAGCAGACGATGGGGGACTGACACCGGGGAGCTGTTTTTT
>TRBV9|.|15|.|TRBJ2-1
CASSVAKGTYNEQFF
TGTGCCAGCAGCGTAGCTAAGGGAACCTACAATGAGCAGTTCTTC
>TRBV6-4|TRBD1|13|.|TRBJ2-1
CASSTGAYNEQFF
TGTGCCAGCAGTACAGGGGCCTACAATGAGCAGTTCTTC
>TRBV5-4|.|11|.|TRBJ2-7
CASSLFSEQYF
TGTGCCAGCAGCTTGTTCTCCGAGCAGTACTTC
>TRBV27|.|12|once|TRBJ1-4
CASSTGFEKLFF
TGTGCCAGCAGTACAGGGTTTGAAAAACTGTTTTTT
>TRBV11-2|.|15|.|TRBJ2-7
CASSLGVPVNYEQYF
TGTGCCAGCAGCTTAGGCGTCCCGGTCAACTACGAGCAGTACTTC
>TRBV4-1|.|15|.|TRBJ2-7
CASSQDRTSLREQYF
TGCGCCAGCAGCCAAGATCGGACATCCCTAAGGGAGCAGTACTTC
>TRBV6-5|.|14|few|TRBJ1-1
CASRPGPLNTEAFF
TGTGCCAGCAGACCAGGACCGCTGAACACTGAAGCTTTCTTT